A single sample is the source of the 30 T cell receptor beta chains below, sequenced in a study of cytomegalovirus exposure and HLA in healthy donors. The data were produced by immunoSEQ multiplex PCR, yet TCRdb's version contains in-frame clones alone and is incomplete. Of 80,000 to 100,000 clones in the sample, about nine tenths were seen once. The sample taken for sequencing was PBMCs. These TCRs come from a man aged 30-40 years in good health and CMV-seronegative.

The chain recombines TRBV10-2 with TRBJ2-1, with D tentatively TRBD1 (5 bases). Germline CDR1 and CDR2: WSHSY and SAAADI. This CDR3 has 16 residues. V was shortened by 4 bases and J by 6 bases, with 19 bases between the two germline ends. CDR3 amino acids: CASSVLASRAFNEQFF. The CDR3 region has the DNA TGCGCCAGCAGTGTTTTGGCTTCCAGGGCTTTCAATGAGCAGTTCTTC.

This chain connects TRBV2 to TRBJ1-4, with a possible D match to TRBD1 (6 bases). V lost 8 bases, J lost 8 bases, and 15 bases lay in between. This CDR3 comprises 13 residues. Germline loops: CDR1 SNHLY, CDR2 FYNNEI. CDR3: CASSRGRGEKLFF. For the CDR3, the DNA is TGTGCCAGCTCCCGGGGCAGGGGAGAAAAACTGTTTTTT.

This chain connects TRBV5-6 to TRBJ2-2; TRBD1 aligns across 9 bases. The CDR3 extends over 13 amino acids. The J segment lost 6 bases and the V segment lost 4 bases, leaving 1 base of the junction unmatched. Germline CDR1 is SGHDT and CDR2 is YYEEEE. CDR3 bases: TGTGCCAGCAGCAACAGGGGGCCCGGGGAGCTGTTTTTT. It yields the protein CASSNRGPGELFF.

The J gene is TRBJ1-1, the V gene TRBV19; 9 bases are shared with TRBD1. From germline, CDR1 is LNHDA and CDR2 SQIVND (reference sequence). The trim removed 3 bases at V and 2 bases at J, leaving 10 bases unmatched. The CDR3 contains 17 residues. CDR3 amino acids: CASSMRWDRDGNTEAFF. Here the CDR3 DNA reads TGTGCCAGTAGTATGAGGTGGGACAGGGACGGAAACACTGAAGCTTTCTTT.

The chain has TRBV5-1 and TRBJ2-7; D is perhaps TRBD2 (5 bases). Trimming removed 0 bases from V and 3 bases from J, with 13 bases in between. The CDR3 spans 15 residues. CDR1 is SGHRS and CDR2 is YFSETQ in the germline V gene. The CDR3 region is CASSLGGLAGYEQYF. The DNA for the CDR3 is TGCGCCAGCAGCTTGGGAGGTTTGGCGGGCTACGAGCAGTACTTC.

The V and J genes are TRBV5-1 and TRBJ2-1; a possible D gene is TRBD1 (6 bases). The V end was cut by 3 bases, the J end by 3 bases, with 10 bases between. CDR1 and CDR2 from the germline V gene are SGHRS and YFSETQ. This CDR3 contains 14 residues. The CDR3 DNA sequence: TGCGCCAGCAGCTATCCGGACAGCTACAATGAGCAGTTCTTC. Amino acid sequence: CASSYPDSYNEQFF.

This clone ranks as medium-sized (0.01 to 0.1%). The chain carries TRBV6-4 and TRBJ2-5; TRBD2 matches 14 bases. CDR3 length: 15 amino acids. CDR1 and CDR2 from the germline V gene are MRHNA and SNTAGT. The ends lost 4 bases at V and 2 bases at J; junction bases unmatched: 0. The CDR3 spells CASSGTSGGQETQYF. CDR3 DNA sequence: TGTGCCAGCAGTGGGACTAGCGGGGGGCAAGAGACCCAGTACTTC.

The chain recombines TRBV10-2 with TRBJ2-7; possible D gene TRBD2, 5 bases. This CDR3 is built from 16 residues. The V end lost 8 bases, the J end lost 3 bases, and 23 bases lay between the germline ends. Looked up from germline, CDR1 is WSHSY and CDR2 is SAAADI. CDR3 in DNA: TGCGCCAGCCCCCCAAATGGGAGCTCTTTAAACTACGAGCAGTACTTC. Protein product: CASPPNGSSLNYEQYF.

The V and J genes are TRBV6-1 and TRBJ1-1, with D possibly TRBD1 on 6 matching bases. The germline V and J ends were trimmed by 6 bases and 0 bases, with 14 bases remaining between them. CDR1 MNHNS and CDR2 SASEGT come from the germline V gene. The CDR3 loop spans 15 amino acids. CDR3 DNA sequence: TGTGCCAGCAGCGGGCGAGGGACACTGAACACTGAAGCTTTCTTT. Its protein is CASSGRGTLNTEAFF.

The gene calls are TRBV27 and TRBJ2-2; TRBD1 is a possible D gene (5 bases). Germline V lookup: CDR1 MNHEY, CDR2 SMNVEV (reference sequence). There are 16 residues in the CDR3. Trimming shortened V by 2 bases and J by 0 bases, and 10 bases separated the two germline ends. In nucleotides, the CDR3 is TGTGCCAGCAGTTTACAGGGCGCCGCGAACACCGGGGAGCTGTTTTTT. Its translation: CASSLQGAANTGELFF.

Comments on this clone: The DNA is left out, because the CDR3 cannot be placed on it with certainty; the CDR3 is given as TCRdb lists it. The J gene is TRBJ2-1, the V gene TRBV6-1; no DNA check was done on the table's D call, TRBD1. The CDR3 is 14 amino acids in total, end residues counted. Germline-derived CDR1 and CDR2 are MNHNS and SASEGT. The CDR3 loop reads CASSEWGRGAVKFF.

This sequence joins TRBV28 and TRBJ2-3; the D gene is possibly TRBD1 (6 bases). CDR3 length: 19 amino acids. Trimming removed 3 bases from V and 0 bases from J, with 22 bases in between. Per the germline V gene, CDR1 is MDHEN and CDR2 is SYDVKM. The CDR3, as DNA: TGTGCCAGCAGTTTCCCCCCCCAGGACAGTCAGCCTAGCACAGATACGCAGTATTTT. It yields the protein CASSFPPQDSQPSTDTQYF.

The chain employs TRBV5-5 and TRBJ1-4, with D perhaps matching TRBD1 (6 bases). The germline V gene encodes CDR1 SGHKS and CDR2 YYEKEE (reference sequence). The CDR3 runs 14 residues. V shed 3 bases and J shed 8 bases, with 14 bases lying between them. CDR3: CASSSRDMGEKLFF. CDR3 DNA sequence: TGTGCCAGCAGCTCAAGGGACATGGGGGAAAAACTGTTTTTT.

V is TRBV11-1 and J is TRBJ1-1; D uncertain. V was shortened by 3 bases and J by 5 bases, with 7 bases between the two germline ends. Germline V lookup: CDR1 SGHAT, CDR2 FQDESV (reference sequence). The CDR3 contains 12 residues. The CDR3 is CASSFGGTEAFF. In nucleotides, the CDR3 is TGTGCCAGCAGCTTCGGAGGGACTGAAGCTTTCTTT. The entire variable domain, with the rest obtained from reference TRBV11-1 and TRBJ1-1, is as follows: EAEVAQSPRYKITEKSQAVAFWCDPISGHATLYWYRQILGQGPELLVQFQDESVVDDSQLPKDRFSAERLKGVDSTLKIQPAELGDSAMYLCASSFGGTEAFFGQGTRLTVV.

This chain joins TRBV19 and TRBJ2-3; 7 positions agree with TRBD1. V was pared by 3 bases and J by 5 bases, with 17 bases of the junction left unmatched. The CDR3 is 18 residues long. Per germline, CDR1 LNHDA and CDR2 SQIVND (reference sequence). The CDR3 is CASSINVGDSLRGDTQYF. CDR3 sequence (DNA): TGTGCCAGTAGTATTAATGTTGGGGACAGCCTTAGAGGAGATACGCAGTATTTT.

The chain joins TRBV28 to TRBJ2-7; weak D call: TRBD1 (6 bases). The CDR3 has 15 amino acids. Trimming cost V 7 bases and J 5 bases, with 21 bases left between them. Germline assignment: CDR1 MDHEN and CDR2 SYDVKM. DNA for the CDR3: TGTGCCAGCATACCGGTGACAGGACTCAACCACGAGCAGTACTTC. The encoded protein is CASIPVTGLNHEQYF.

This clone showed up just once. The chain employs TRBV5-1 and TRBJ1-5, with 11 bases identical to TRBD1. Germline assignment: CDR1 SGHRS and CDR2 YFSETQ. This CDR3 comprises 14 residues. V gave up 4 bases and J gave up 7 bases; unmatched junction bases: 4. The CDR3 coding sequence is TGCGCCAGCAGCCAGGGACAGGGGGACCAGCCCCAGCATTTT. Protein sequence: CASSQGQGDQPQHF.

Only one count was recorded for this clone. The chain is built from TRBV9 and TRBJ1-1, with 8 positions matching TRBD1. Germline CDR1 SGDLS, CDR2 YYNGEE. The V gene end was trimmed by 0 bases and the J gene end by 4 bases; junction bases not matched to a gene: 11. The CDR3 covers 17 residues. CDR3 region: CASSVGLGQGAVTEAFF. DNA for the CDR3: TGTGCCAGCAGCGTAGGATTGGGTCAGGGGGCGGTCACTGAAGCTTTCTTT.

Many counts were recorded for this clone. The chain combines TRBV19 with TRBJ1-5; possibly TRBD1 for D (5 bases). This CDR3 has 14 amino acids. Germline V gives CDR1 LNHDA, CDR2 SQIVND (reference sequence). V was pared by 7 bases and J by 4 bases, with 14 bases between. The DNA for the CDR3 is TGTGCCAGTAAGGAATCGACAGTGAATCAGCCCCAGCATTTT. Translating it yields CASKESTVNQPQHF.

The V gene is TRBV6-1, the J gene TRBJ1-2, with TRBD1 matching 10 bases. Germline V gene sequence: CDR1 MNHNS, CDR2 SASEGT. This CDR3 spans 13 amino acids. With V trimmed by 7 bases and J by 4 bases, 3 bases remained unmatched. CDR3 DNA sequence: TGTGCCAGCAAGACAGGGGGCGTCTATGGCTACACCTTC. This codes for CASKTGGVYGYTF.

The chain joins TRBV5-8 to TRBJ2-5; D might be TRBD2 (5 bases). Germline V gene sequence: CDR1 SGHTS, CDR2 YDEGEE. Deletions cut 2 bases from V and 5 bases from J, with 16 bases between. CDR3 length: 15 residues. CDR3 in amino acids: CASSFLRRRGETQYF. CDR3 DNA sequence: TGTGCCAGCAGCTTCTTAAGGCGTCGAGGGGAGACCCAGTACTTC.

Notes on this clone: With a much larger clone just one base away, this may be a read error. The chain combines TRBV4-2 with TRBJ2-3; TRBD1 agrees at 9 bases. The germline V gene encodes CDR1 LGHNA and CDR2 YNFKEQ. The CDR3 length is 15 residues. Written as DNA, the CDR3 is TGTGCCGGCAGCGATGGGACAGGGAGCACAGATACGCAGTATTTT. This encodes CAGSDGTGSTDTQYF.

This sequence joins TRBV7-2 and TRBJ2-5, with a possible D match to TRBD2 (5 bases). The CDR3 consists of 17 residues. V was clipped by 0 bases and J by 0 bases, with 14 bases between them. Looked up from germline, CDR1 is SGHTA and CDR2 is FQGNSA. The CDR3: CASSLALRRANQETQYF. The DNA for the CDR3 is TGTGCCAGCAGCTTAGCTCTGAGGCGGGCCAACCAAGAGACCCAGTACTTC.

The rearrangement links TRBV6-6 to TRBJ2-7; 7 bases line up with TRBD2. The CDR3 contains 14 residues. The V gene's germline CDR1 is MNHNY and CDR2 SVGAGI (reference sequence). The V gene end was trimmed by 7 bases and the J gene end by 6 bases; junction bases not matched to a gene: 12. CDR3 nucleotides: TGTGCCAGCACCTATACCCTCCCGGGGGGCGAGCAGTACTTC. Amino acids: CASTYTLPGGEQYF.

The rearrangement links TRBV6-4 to TRBJ2-2, with 7 nucleotides matching TRBD2. The J segment lost 2 bases and the V segment lost 5 bases, leaving 17 bases of the junction unmatched. Looked up from germline, CDR1 is MRHNA and CDR2 is SNTAGT. The CDR3 contains 19 residues. CDR3 in amino acids: CASSKHPFFPSGNTGELFF. Written as DNA, the CDR3 is TGTGCCAGCAGTAAACATCCCTTCTTCCCTAGCGGAAACACCGGGGAGCTGTTTTTT.

As regards this clone: Compared with germline, one end of the junction differs, possibly owing to a read error. This chain uses TRBV29-1 with TRBJ2-2, with 8 nucleotides matching TRBD2. The CDR3 extends over 14 amino acids. The V gene's germline CDR1 is SQVTM and CDR2 ANQGSEA. The CDR3 sequence is CSVTAGGLRRGAVF. Here the CDR3 DNA reads TGCAGCGTTACTGCGGGGGGCCTTCGCCGGGGAGCTGTTTTT.

This chain links TRBV6-1 with TRBJ2-3, with D tentatively TRBD1 (5 bases). Between the trimmed V and J ends, which lost 1 base and 9 bases, there was a span of 14 bases. The CDR3 runs 14 residues. Germline V gene sequence: CDR1 MNHNS, CDR2 SASEGT. The CDR3 DNA sequence: TGTGCCAGCAGTGAAGAGTATCAGGGATTAACGCAGTATTTT. Residues: CASSEEYQGLTQYF.

This chain links TRBV5-8 with TRBJ2-7; weak D call: TRBD1 (6 bases). CDR1 and CDR2 (germline): SGHTS, YDEGEE. There are 13 residues in the CDR3. The ends were cut back, 4 bases at V and 4 bases at J, with 12 bases in the middle. CDR3 region: CASSKTGGYEQYF. Written as DNA, the CDR3 is TGTGCCAGCAGCAAGACAGGTGGTTACGAGCAGTACTTC. Filled out from reference TRBV5-8 and TRBJ2-7, the complete variable domain reads EAGVTQSPTHLIKTRGQQATLRCSPISGHTSVYWYQQALGLGLQFLLWYDEGEERNRGNFPPRFSGRQFPNYSSELNVNALELEDSALYLCASSKTGGYEQYFGPGTRLTVT.

The V gene is TRBV28, the J gene TRBJ1-2, with D perhaps TRBD1 (5 bases). V was cut by 5 bases and J by 6 bases, with 10 bases left in between. Germline V CDR1 and CDR2: MDHEN, SYDVKM. This CDR3 contains 12 residues. CDR3 residues: CASSQGWNGYTF. The CDR3 DNA is TGTGCCAGCAGTCAGGGTTGGAATGGCTACACCTTC.

This clone was seen a few times. CDR3 in amino acids: CASSLLAGGRDTQYF. CDR3 DNA sequence: TGCGCCAGCAGCCTGCTAGCGGGGGGGCGGGATACGCAGTATTTT. The chain recombines TRBV5-1 with TRBJ2-3; TRBD2 agrees at 12 bases. V lost 4 bases and J lost 6; bases outside the gene matches: 6. Germline CDR1 is SGHRS and CDR2 is YFSETQ. The CDR3 is 15 amino acids.